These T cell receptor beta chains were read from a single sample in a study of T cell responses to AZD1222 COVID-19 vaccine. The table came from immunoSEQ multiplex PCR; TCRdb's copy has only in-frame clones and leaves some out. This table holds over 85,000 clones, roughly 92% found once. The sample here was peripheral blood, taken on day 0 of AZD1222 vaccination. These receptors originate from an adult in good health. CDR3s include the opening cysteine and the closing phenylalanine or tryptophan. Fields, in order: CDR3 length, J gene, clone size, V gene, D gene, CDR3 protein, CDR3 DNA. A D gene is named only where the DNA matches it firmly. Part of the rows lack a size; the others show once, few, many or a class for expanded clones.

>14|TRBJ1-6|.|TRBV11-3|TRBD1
CASSAGTGDSPLHF
TGTGCCAGCAGTGCCGGGACAGGGGATTCACCCCTCCACTTT
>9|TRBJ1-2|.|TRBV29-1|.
CSVEGGYTF
TGCAGCGTTGAGGGTGGCTACACCTTC
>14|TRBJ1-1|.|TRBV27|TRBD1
CASSSGGAYTEAFF
TGTGCCAGCAGTTCAGGGGGCGCTTACACTGAAGCTTTCTTT
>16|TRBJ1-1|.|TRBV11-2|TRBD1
CASSPTGQRSNTEAFF
TGTGCCAGCAGCCCCACGGGACAGAGATCCAACACTGAAGCTTTCTTT
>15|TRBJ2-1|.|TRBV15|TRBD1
CATSLGQGITNEQFF
TGTGCCACCAGCCTGGGACAGGGGATCACCAATGAGCAGTTCTTC
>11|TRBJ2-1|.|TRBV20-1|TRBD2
CSAGGVLEQFF
TGCAGTGCGGGGGGGGTCCTTGAGCAGTTCTTC
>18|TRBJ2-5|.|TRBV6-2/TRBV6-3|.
CASSYTSPGFNNRETQYF
TGTGCCAGCAGTTACACGTCCCCCGGCTTCAACAACAGGGAGACCCAGTACTTC
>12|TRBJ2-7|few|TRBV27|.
CASSSLSYEQYF
TGTGCCAGCAGTTCCCTCTCCTACGAGCAGTACTTC
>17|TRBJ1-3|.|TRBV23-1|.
CASSQSGPGGTGNTIYF
TGCGCCAGCAGTCAATCGGGGCCAGGAGGAACTGGAAACACCATATATTTT
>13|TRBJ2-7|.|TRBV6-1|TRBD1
CASSDDRGAEQYF
TGTGCCAGCAGTGATGACAGGGGCGCCGAGCAGTACTTC
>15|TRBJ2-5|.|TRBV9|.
CASSPRGTPGETQYF
TGTGCCAGCAGCCCCCGGGGGACTCCGGGGGAGACCCAGTACTTC
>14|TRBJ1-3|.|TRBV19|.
CASTSRSSGNTIYF
TGTGCCAGTACATCCAGGAGCTCTGGAAACACCATATATTTT
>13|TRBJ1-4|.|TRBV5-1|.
CACRTGINEKLFF
TGCGCCTGTCGGACGGGAATTAATGAAAAACTGTTTTTT
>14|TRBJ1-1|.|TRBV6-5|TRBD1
CASSFEGARTEAFF
TGTGCCAGCTCCTTTGAGGGGGCGCGGACTGAAGCTTTCTTT
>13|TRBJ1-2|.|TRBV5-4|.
CASRLGLNRGYTF
TGTGCCAGCAGACTCGGACTGAACCGGGGCTACACCTTC
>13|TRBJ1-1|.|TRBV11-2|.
CASSLTGGTEAFF
TGTGCCAGCAGCTTGACAGGAGGGACTGAAGCTTTCTTT
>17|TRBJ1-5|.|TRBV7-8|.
CASSLAIRVIDNQPQHF
TGTGCCAGCAGCTTAGCGATAAGGGTCATCGACAATCAGCCCCAGCATTTT
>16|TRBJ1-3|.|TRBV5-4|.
CASSWGGRTSGNTIYF
TGTGCCAGCAGCTGGGGGGGGAGGACCTCTGGAAACACCATATATTTT
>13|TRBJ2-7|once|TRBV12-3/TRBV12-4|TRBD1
CASSADRGLEQYF
TGTGCCAGCAGTGCTGACAGGGGCCTCGAGCAGTACTTC
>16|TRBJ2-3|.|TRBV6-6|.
CASSYPIRDPTDTQYF
TGTGCCAGCAGTTACCCGATTAGGGACCCCACAGATACGCAGTATTTT
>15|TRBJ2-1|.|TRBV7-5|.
CARSLAVAGYNEQFF
TGTGCCAGAAGCTTAGCGGTAGCGGGTTACAATGAGCAGTTCTTC
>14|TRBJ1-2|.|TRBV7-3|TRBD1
CASSSRAGGAGYTF
TGTGCCAGCAGCTCAAGGGCAGGGGGCGCAGGCTACACCTTC
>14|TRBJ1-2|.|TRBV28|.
CASSLTGTAYGYTF
TGTGCCAGCAGTTTAACCGGGACCGCATATGGCTACACCTTC
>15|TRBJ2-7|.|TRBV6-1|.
CASSEAWGSSYEQYF
TGTGCCAGCAGTGAAGCATGGGGGAGCTCCTACGAGCAGTACTTC
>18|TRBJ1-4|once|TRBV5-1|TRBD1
CASSLDRGLSLANEKLFF
TGCGCCAGCAGCTTGGACAGGGGGCTATCGTTGGCTAATGAAAAACTGTTTTTT
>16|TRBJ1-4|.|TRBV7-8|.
CASSSSGRGGNEKLFF
TGTGCCAGCAGCTCCTCGGGGAGAGGTGGTAATGAAAAACTGTTTTTT
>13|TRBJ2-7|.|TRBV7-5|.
CARAGVDSYEQYF
TGTGCCAGAGCTGGGGTAGACTCCTACGAGCAGTACTTC
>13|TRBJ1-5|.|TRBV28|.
CASSLSYDQPQHF
TGTGCCAGCAGTTTATCCTATGATCAGCCCCAGCATTTT
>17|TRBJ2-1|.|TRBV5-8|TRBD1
CASSPGQGLGSYNEQFF
TGTGCCAGCAGCCCGGGACAGGGATTGGGCTCCTACAATGAGCAGTTCTTC
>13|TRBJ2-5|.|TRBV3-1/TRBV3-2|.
CASSRRPQETQYF
TGTGCCAGCAGCCGCAGGCCCCAAGAGACCCAGTACTTC
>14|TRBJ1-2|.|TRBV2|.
CASRSGRANYGYTF
TGTGCCAGCAGGTCCGGAAGAGCTAACTATGGCTACACCTTC
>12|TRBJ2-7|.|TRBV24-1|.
CATSDRRYEQYF
TGTGCCACCAGTGATCGGCGGTACGAGCAGTACTTC
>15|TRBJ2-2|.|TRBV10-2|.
CASRTAGTSAGELFF
TGCGCCAGCCGAACTGCCGGGACCTCGGCCGGGGAGCTGTTTTTT
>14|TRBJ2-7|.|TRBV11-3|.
CASSLRTAGGKQYF
TGTGCCAGCAGCTTAAGGACAGCGGGCGGCAAGCAGTACTTC
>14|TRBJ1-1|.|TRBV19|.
CASTESGLGTEAFF
TGTGCCAGTACCGAAAGCGGATTGGGCACTGAAGCTTTCTTT
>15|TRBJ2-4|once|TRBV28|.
CASSLRGIAKNIQYF
TGTGCCAGCAGTTTAAGGGGGATAGCCAAAAACATTCAGTACTTC
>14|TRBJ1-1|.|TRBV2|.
CASSERQLNTEAFF
TGTGCCAGCAGTGAACGACAGTTGAACACTGAAGCTTTCTTT
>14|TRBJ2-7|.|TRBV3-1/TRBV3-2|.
CASSHILGAYEQYF
TGTGCCAGCAGCCACATCCTGGGGGCTTACGAGCAGTACTTC
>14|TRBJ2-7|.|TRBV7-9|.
CASSFYGGSNEQYF
TGTGCCAGCAGCTTCTACGGGGGCAGCAACGAGCAGTACTTC
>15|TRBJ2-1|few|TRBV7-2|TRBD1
CASSEGGTGGNEQFF
TGTGCCAGCAGCGAAGGTGGGACAGGGGGCAATGAGCAGTTCTTC
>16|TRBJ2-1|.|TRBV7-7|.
CASSLGTFSSYNEQFF
TGTGCCAGCAGCTTAGGGACTTTCAGCTCCTACAATGAGCAGTTCTTC
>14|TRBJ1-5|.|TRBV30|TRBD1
CAWTRTGGSQPQHF
TGTGCCTGGACCAGGACAGGGGGAAGTCAGCCCCAGCATTTT
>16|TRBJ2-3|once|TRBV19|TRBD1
CASSIRGTGRTDTQYF
TGTGCCAGTAGTATTCGGGGGACAGGGAGGACAGATACGCAGTATTTT
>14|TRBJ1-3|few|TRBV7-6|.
CASSAGQPGNTIYF
TGTGCCAGCAGCGCCGGACAGCCAGGAAACACCATATATTTT
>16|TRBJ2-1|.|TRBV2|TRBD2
CASSEGLAGLGNEQFF
TGTGCCAGCAGTGAAGGACTAGCGGGGCTGGGTAATGAGCAGTTCTTC
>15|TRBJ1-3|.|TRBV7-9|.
CASSLAQGSGNTIYF
TGTGCCAGCAGCTTAGCGCAGGGCTCTGGAAACACCATATATTTT
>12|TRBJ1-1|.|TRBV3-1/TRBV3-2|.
CASSLSSGEAFF
TGTGCCAGCAGCCTCTCCAGTGGGGAAGCTTTCTTT
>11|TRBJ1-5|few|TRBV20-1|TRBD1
CGTGGDQPQHF
TGCGGGACAGGGGGCGATCAGCCCCAGCATTTT
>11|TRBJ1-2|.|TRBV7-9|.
CAIVTGYGYTF
TGTGCCATCGTGACGGGCTATGGCTACACCTTC